A single sample gave rise to the 2 T cell receptor beta chains below, sequenced in a study of blood T cells in healthy people across ages (dated by TCRdb to the mid-2010s). The library was built by means of 5' RACE. Sequencing instrument: Illumina HiSeq 2500. The second PCR ran for roughly 7 to 11 cycles and used a J-beta primer mix along with a sample-barcoded 5' primer. The raw public data were reprocessed by TCRdb itself: fastp quality trimming at Q25, MiXCR clonotype calling, in-frame beta chains only. Identical CDR3 protein sequences are pooled into one entry, listed with their most common genes and DNA. The sample table records 650,000 to 1,000,000 distinct CDR3 sequences; about 37% of these occur just once. The biggest ten clones account for under 15% of the sample. Sequencing was carried out using blood. The source of these receptors is a man aged 18 to 29 in good health.

This clonotype was detected a few times. The chain recombines TRBV20-1 with TRBJ2-5; 10 nucleotides agree with TRBD2. CDR1 is DFQATT, CDR2 SNEGSKA, per germline (reference sequence). The CDR3 has 15 amino acids. V lost 2 bases, J lost 11 bases, and 14 bases stayed unmatched. The CDR3 DNA sequence: TGCAGTGCTAGAAAAACTAGCGGGGTCTACAATGAGCAGTACTTC. This encodes CSARKTSGVYNEQYF.

This clonotype has a count of ten or more. The rearrangement uses TRBV20-1 and TRBJ2-1, with 9 bases that match TRBD2. CDR1 is DFQATT, CDR2 SNEGSKA, per germline (reference sequence). V lost 0 bases and J lost 5; bases outside the gene matches: 5. The CDR3 contains 15 residues. CDR3 in DNA: TGCAGTGCTAGAGATCCCCTAGCGGGAAACAATGAGCAGTTCTTC. Amino acids: CSARDPLAGNNEQFF.